The T cell receptor beta chain described here comes from a study of cytomegalovirus exposure and HLA in healthy donors. Germline CDR1 is SGHRS and CDR2 is YFSETQ. CDR3 size: 15 residues. The ends lost 5 bases at V and 2 bases at J; junction bases unmatched: 7. Primers included in the PCR were 60 Vbeta and 13 Jbeta primers. The data were produced by immunoSEQ multiplex PCR, yet TCRdb's version contains in-frame clones alone and is incomplete. The sample records some 120,000 clones, 70% to 85% being singletons. The V gene is TRBV5-1, the J gene TRBJ2-7; TRBD1 matches at 10 bases. The sequenced sample consisted of PBMCs. The source of this sequence is a woman under 30 in good health and CMV-seropositive. The CDR3 bases are TGCGCCAGCAGGCCCCAGGGACAGGGGCCCTACGAGCAGTACTTC. Translation gives CASRPQGQGPYEQYF.